These 2 T cell receptor beta chains were all obtained from the same sample, sequenced in a study of blood T cells in healthy people across ages. The second PCR ran roughly 7 to 12 cycles with a sample-barcoded 5' primer and J-beta primers. MiXCR, run by TCRdb on the 5' RACE reads, gives a single entry per CDR3 protein. Of over a million distinct CDR3 sequences in the sample, 35% to 50% are singletons; the top ten hold 18%. Sequenced input: blood. The receptors originated from a woman aged 60 to 75 in good health.

Of note for this clonotype: Compared with germline, one end of the junction differs, possibly owing to a read error. The CDR3 DNA reads as TGCGCCAGCAGCTTGTGGCCGACTAGCGGGATCAATGGGCAGTTCTTC. Protein: CASSLWPTSGINGQFF. The V call is TRBV5-1, the J call TRBJ2-1; 11 bases agree with TRBD2. The CDR3 has 16 amino acids. Germline assignment: CDR1 SGHRS and CDR2 YFSETQ.

This clonotype was counted only a few times. This chain links TRBV10-3 with TRBJ1-4; TRBD1 matches 10 bases. This CDR3 spans 14 amino acids. Trimming removed 6 bases from V and 7 bases from J; junction bases left unmatched: 5. CDR1 and CDR2 from the germline V gene are ENHRY and SYGVKD. DNA of the CDR3: TGTGCCATCAGCGAGGACAGGGGGATTGAAAAACTGTTTTTT. Residues: CAISEDRGIEKLFF.